These 28 T cell receptor beta chains came from one sample sequenced in a study of blood T cell repertoires in COVID-19. The protocol was immunoSEQ multiplex PCR, while the TCRdb copy is restricted to in-frame clones and leaves out a portion. The repertoire has around 150,000 clones, approximately 90% of them found once; the top ten carry 4% to 5%. Material: peripheral blood. The receptors come from a woman aged 60-75 years with active or convalescent COVID-19.

CDR3 protein: CAWSVEGEAFF. In DNA form, the CDR3 reads TGTGCCTGGAGCGTCGAGGGTGAAGCTTTCTTT. The rearrangement uses TRBV30 and TRBJ1-1; no definite D call. Germline CDR1 and CDR2: GTSNPN and SVGIG (reference sequence). With 3 bases removed from V and 7 bases from J, the gap between germline ends came to 9 bases. The CDR3 sequence is 11 residues long. The full variable domain, its missing parts supplied by reference TRBV30 and TRBJ1-1, is SQTIHQWPATLVQPVGSPLSLECTVEGTSNPNLYWYRQAAGRGLQLLFYSVGIGQISSEVPQNLSASRPQDRQFILSSKKLLLSDSGFYLCAWSVEGEAFFGQGTRLTVV.

This rearrangement joins TRBV6-5 to TRBJ2-5; 11 nucleotides line up with TRBD2. Trimming removed 6 bases from V and 6 bases from J; junction bases left unmatched: 6. There are 14 residues in the CDR3. Germline CDR1 reads MNHEY; CDR2 reads SVGAGI. In nucleotides, the CDR3 is TGTGCCAGCAGGGTTCTAGCGGGGGGAAAGACCCAGTACTTC. Residues: CASRVLAGGKTQYF.

The rearrangement links TRBV2 to TRBJ2-2; maybe TRBD1 (6 bases). The ends were cut back, 7 bases at V and 3 bases at J, with 12 bases in the middle. The germline V gene encodes CDR1 SNHLY and CDR2 FYNNEI. CDR3 length: 14 amino acids. The DNA of the CDR3 is TGTGCCAGCACACGGGACACCTACACCGGGGAGCTGTTTTTT. Amino acid sequence: CASTRDTYTGELFF.

The rearrangement joins TRBV5-4 to TRBJ1-2; TRBD1 matches 8 bases. This CDR3 spans 14 amino acids. CDR1 is SGHNT and CDR2 is YYREEE in the germline V gene (reference sequence). Trimming took 0 bases from V and 8 from J; bases not matched to a gene: 6. Written as DNA, the CDR3 is TGTGCCAGCAGCTTGGTTCAGGGGGCGAGCGGCTACACCTTC. The encoded protein is CASSLVQGASGYTF.

This chain links TRBV7-2 with TRBJ2-7; 11 nucleotides match TRBD1. Looked up from germline, CDR1 is SGHTA and CDR2 is FQGNSA. The CDR3 has 16 residues. J gave up 3 bases and V 3 bases, and 7 bases lay outside the gene matches. The DNA of the CDR3 is TGTGCCAGCAGCTTTCCGAGGACAGGGGGCCGCTACGAGCAGTACTTC. Its protein product is CASSFPRTGGRYEQYF.

V is TRBV9 and J is TRBJ2-3, with 9 bases lining up with TRBD1. Germline V gene data show CDR1 as SGDLS and CDR2 as YYNGEE. The CDR3 covers 16 residues. The junction had 6 bases not matched to a gene; V was cut back by 3 bases and J by 1 base. DNA of the CDR3: TGTGCCAGCAGCGCTGGACAGGGGATAGGCACAGATACGCAGTATTTT. Residues: CASSAGQGIGTDTQYF.

The chain joins TRBV3-1 (or the pseudogene TRBV3-2) to TRBJ1-2; no definite D call. Germline V gene sequence: CDR1 LGHDT, CDR2 YNNKEL (reference sequence). This CDR3 contains 15 residues. V lost 4 bases to trimming and J lost 1 base, with 13 bases between them. CDR3 nucleotides: TGTGCCAGCAGCCCCAGACACAGAATTAACTATGGCTACACCTTC. It encodes CASSPRHRINYGYTF.

The chain joins TRBV5-8 to TRBJ2-7; 7 bases are shared with TRBD1. The CDR3 runs to 14 residues. CDR1 and CDR2 from the germline V gene are SGHTS and YDEGEE. V lost 2 bases, J lost 5 bases, and 7 bases stayed unmatched. The CDR3 region is CASSFSTGSHEQYF. The CDR3 bases are TGTGCCAGCAGCTTCTCGACAGGGTCCCACGAGCAGTACTTC.

The V gene is TRBV4-3, the J gene TRBJ1-1; 9 bases match TRBD1. CDR1 and CDR2 (germline): LGHNA, YSLEER. Losses at the gene ends were 3 bases for V and 1 base for J; bases not matched to a gene: 15. This CDR3 spans 19 amino acids. The CDR3 DNA is TGCGCCAGCAGCCAGCCCTTACCGGGACAGGGAATGGAGAACACTGAAGCTTTCTTT. Translation gives CASSQPLPGQGMENTEAFF.

The chain is built from TRBV7-8 and TRBJ1-4, with D maybe TRBD1 (5 bases). CDR1 and CDR2 (germline): SGHVS, FQNEAQ. The CDR3 contains 14 residues. Between the trimmed V and J ends, which lost 1 base and 8 bases, there was a span of 11 bases. The CDR3 bases are TGTGCCAGCAGCTTAGGGGGGGAAGGGGAAAAACTGTTTTTT. This sequence encodes CASSLGGEGEKLFF.

The rearrangement joins TRBV7-2 to TRBJ2-5; 8 bases are shared with TRBD2. Germline V gene data show CDR1 as SGHTA and CDR2 as FQGNSA. The CDR3 sequence is 13 residues long. V lost 7 bases and J lost 4; bases outside the gene matches: 5. The CDR3 loop is CASTPGGGETQYF. Here the CDR3 DNA reads TGTGCCAGCACCCCCGGGGGGGGAGAGACCCAGTACTTC.

The rearrangement links TRBV6-5 to TRBJ1-1; no definite D call. The V end lost 5 bases, the J end lost 4 bases, and 14 bases lay between the germline ends. The CDR3 spans 14 residues. Germline lookup yields CDR1 MNHEY and CDR2 SVGAGI. CDR3 sequence: CASSHPEAGTEAFF. CDR3 in DNA: TGTGCCAGCAGTCACCCCGAGGCCGGCACTGAAGCTTTCTTT.

The chain links TRBV19 to TRBJ1-1; the D gene is possibly TRBD1 (6 bases). CDR3 length equals 12 residues. From germline, CDR1 is LNHDA and CDR2 SQIVND (reference sequence). The V gene lost 10 bases and the J gene lost 3 bases, with 12 bases spanning the gap. The CDR3 loop is CATGQLYTEAFF. DNA of the CDR3: TGTGCCACCGGACAGCTATACACTGAAGCTTTCTTT. Together with reference TRBV19 and TRBJ1-1, the CDR3 gives the full variable domain: DGGITQSPKYLFRKEGQNVTLSCEQNLNHDAMYWYRQDPGQGLRLIYYSQIVNDFQKGDIAEGYSVSREKKESFPLTVTSAQKNPTAFYLCATGQLYTEAFFGQGTRLTVV.

The chain employs TRBV4-1 and TRBJ2-7, with TRBD2 identical over 7 bases. V lost 4 bases, J lost 3 bases, and 6 bases stayed unmatched. The CDR3 runs 14 residues. CDR1 is MGHRA and CDR2 is YSYEKL in the germline V gene. CDR3 in DNA: TGCGCCAGCAGCCTTTCAGCGGGGTACTACGAGCAGTACTTC. It specifies CASSLSAGYYEQYF.

The chain joins TRBV2 to TRBJ1-2, with a possible D match to TRBD1 (5 bases). The CDR3 is 14 residues long. V shed 3 bases and J shed 3 bases, with 11 bases lying between them. The V gene's germline CDR1 is SNHLY and CDR2 FYNNEI. The CDR3 DNA reads TGTGCCAGCAGTGACCCAGGGTACGACTATGGCTACACCTTC. Translated, it gives CASSDPGYDYGYTF.

The CDR3 bases are TGTGCCAGCAGCCAAGCCTCGGGGGAAGGCGACGAGCAGTACTTC. Protein: CASSQASGEGDEQYF. The chain employs TRBV14 and TRBJ2-7, with D possibly being TRBD2 (6 bases). V was shortened by 1 base and J by 5 bases, with 15 bases between the two germline ends. This CDR3 spans 15 amino acids. CDR1 is SGHDN, CDR2 FVKESK, per germline.

The chain recombines TRBV5-4 with TRBJ1-1, with D perhaps matching TRBD1 (6 bases). This CDR3 is built from 13 residues. Germline V lookup: CDR1 SGHNT, CDR2 YYREEE (reference sequence). The V and J ends lost 4 bases and 6 bases respectively, with 13 bases between them. This CDR3 reads CASSLQGGAEAFF. The CDR3 coding sequence is TGTGCCAGCAGCCTACAGGGAGGGGCTGAAGCTTTCTTT.

The rearrangement links TRBV18 to TRBJ2-5, with 7 bases lining up with TRBD2. Germline V gives CDR1 KGHSH, CDR2 LQKENI. After removal of 2 bases from V and 1 base from J, the junction contained 7 bases not matched to a gene. CDR3 length: 16 amino acids. This chain's CDR3 is CASSPIAGVFQETQYF. The CDR3 DNA sequence: TGTGCCAGCTCACCAATTGCGGGGGTCTTCCAAGAGACCCAGTACTTC.

CDR3 nucleotides: TGCAGTGCTAGTATGTCCAGCGGGGACACTGAAGCTTTCTTT. This codes for CSASMSSGDTEAFF. The chain uses TRBV20-1 and TRBJ1-1; D gene ambiguous. CDR3 length equals 14 residues. Deletions cut 3 bases from V and 3 bases from J, with 14 bases between. CDR1 and CDR2 (germline): DFQATT, SNEGSKA (reference sequence).

The sample holds one count of this clone. CDR3 nucleotide sequence: TGTGCCAGCAGCAGATCCAGAACCCTGAACACTGAAGCTTTCTTT. Encoded protein: CASSRSRTLNTEAFF. The chain joins TRBV7-9 to TRBJ1-1; D is undetermined. This CDR3 comprises 15 residues. Germline CDR1 SEHNR, CDR2 FQNEAQ (reference sequence). V lost 5 bases and J 0 bases, leaving 13 bases between the germline ends.

The CDR3 DNA sequence: TGTGCCAGTACAGGGGACTATGGCTACACCTTC. This translates into CASTGDYGYTF. The gene calls are TRBV19 and TRBJ1-2; TRBD1 might be the D (6 bases). V dropped 7 bases and J dropped 3 bases, with 6 bases sitting between them. This CDR3 is 11 amino acids long. CDR1 is LNHDA and CDR2 is SQIVND in the germline V gene (reference sequence).

The V call is TRBV2, the J call TRBJ1-3; D not certain. Germline V gene lookup returns CDR1 SNHLY and CDR2 FYNNEI. This CDR3 has 13 residues. The V gene lost 6 bases and the J gene lost 3 bases, with 9 bases spanning the gap. CDR3 nucleotide sequence: TGTGCCAGCAGGCCCGGAGTTGGAAACACCATATATTTT. Translated, it gives CASRPGVGNTIYF.

This sequence joins TRBV5-1 and TRBJ2-7; D is possibly TRBD1 (5 bases). Per germline, CDR1 SGHRS and CDR2 YFSETQ. This CDR3 has 14 residues. V lost 0 bases and J lost 4, with 11 bases in between. The CDR3 protein is CASSLASGLYEQYF. DNA of the CDR3: TGCGCCAGCAGCTTGGCCTCAGGGTTGTACGAGCAGTACTTC.

V is TRBV7-9 and J is TRBJ1-1; weak D call: TRBD1 (6 bases). Trimming left V 10 bases short and J 0 bases short, with 21 bases between. The CDR3 is 16 residues long. Germline loops: CDR1 SEHNR, CDR2 FQNEAQ (reference sequence). The CDR3 DNA reads TGTGCCACCCCCTCCCCTGCAGGGGTGCTGAACACTGAAGCTTTCTTT. Amino acid sequence: CATPSPAGVLNTEAFF.

As DNA, the CDR3 is TGTGCCAGCAGCTCTGGACAGGGATCTTTAGCCGGGGAGCTGTTTTTT. Translated, it gives CASSSGQGSLAGELFF. The rearrangement joins TRBV6-2 or TRBV6-3 to TRBJ2-2; TRBD1 matches at 8 bases. Germline assignment: CDR1 MNHEY and CDR2 SVGEGT. CDR3 size: 16 residues. V shed 6 bases and J 6 bases; nucleotides not matched to a gene: 12.

This chain connects TRBV7-8 to TRBJ2-2; 7 bases match TRBD1. With 5 bases clipped from V and 7 bases from J, the junction kept 10 bases outside the gene matches. This CDR3 contains 15 residues. Germline CDR1 SGHVS, CDR2 FQNEAQ. The CDR3 nucleotides read TGTGCCAGCAGCCAAGGGGTAGGGGGCTTCGGGGAGCTGTTTTTT. It translates to CASSQGVGGFGELFF.

This clone was detected only once. The chain carries TRBV4-3 and TRBJ2-6; 11 bases agree with TRBD1. Trimming took 5 bases from V and 4 from J; bases not matched to a gene: 16. The CDR3 loop spans 20 amino acids. The V gene's germline CDR1 is LGHNA and CDR2 YSLEER. CDR3 coding DNA: TGCGCCAGCAGCTCTCAGACCTGGACAGGGGGCGCAGGAGGGGCCAACGTCCTGACTTTC. Its translation: CASSSQTWTGGAGGANVLTF.

V is TRBV23-1 and J is TRBJ1-1; D remains unclear. TRBV23-1 is flagged as an ORF with uncertain function. V gave up 1 base and J gave up 2 bases, with 8 bases separating them. This CDR3 region has 14 residues. CDR3 protein: CASSQYLRNTEAFF. The CDR3 DNA reads TGCGCCAGCAGTCAATATCTCAGAAACACTGAAGCTTTCTTT.